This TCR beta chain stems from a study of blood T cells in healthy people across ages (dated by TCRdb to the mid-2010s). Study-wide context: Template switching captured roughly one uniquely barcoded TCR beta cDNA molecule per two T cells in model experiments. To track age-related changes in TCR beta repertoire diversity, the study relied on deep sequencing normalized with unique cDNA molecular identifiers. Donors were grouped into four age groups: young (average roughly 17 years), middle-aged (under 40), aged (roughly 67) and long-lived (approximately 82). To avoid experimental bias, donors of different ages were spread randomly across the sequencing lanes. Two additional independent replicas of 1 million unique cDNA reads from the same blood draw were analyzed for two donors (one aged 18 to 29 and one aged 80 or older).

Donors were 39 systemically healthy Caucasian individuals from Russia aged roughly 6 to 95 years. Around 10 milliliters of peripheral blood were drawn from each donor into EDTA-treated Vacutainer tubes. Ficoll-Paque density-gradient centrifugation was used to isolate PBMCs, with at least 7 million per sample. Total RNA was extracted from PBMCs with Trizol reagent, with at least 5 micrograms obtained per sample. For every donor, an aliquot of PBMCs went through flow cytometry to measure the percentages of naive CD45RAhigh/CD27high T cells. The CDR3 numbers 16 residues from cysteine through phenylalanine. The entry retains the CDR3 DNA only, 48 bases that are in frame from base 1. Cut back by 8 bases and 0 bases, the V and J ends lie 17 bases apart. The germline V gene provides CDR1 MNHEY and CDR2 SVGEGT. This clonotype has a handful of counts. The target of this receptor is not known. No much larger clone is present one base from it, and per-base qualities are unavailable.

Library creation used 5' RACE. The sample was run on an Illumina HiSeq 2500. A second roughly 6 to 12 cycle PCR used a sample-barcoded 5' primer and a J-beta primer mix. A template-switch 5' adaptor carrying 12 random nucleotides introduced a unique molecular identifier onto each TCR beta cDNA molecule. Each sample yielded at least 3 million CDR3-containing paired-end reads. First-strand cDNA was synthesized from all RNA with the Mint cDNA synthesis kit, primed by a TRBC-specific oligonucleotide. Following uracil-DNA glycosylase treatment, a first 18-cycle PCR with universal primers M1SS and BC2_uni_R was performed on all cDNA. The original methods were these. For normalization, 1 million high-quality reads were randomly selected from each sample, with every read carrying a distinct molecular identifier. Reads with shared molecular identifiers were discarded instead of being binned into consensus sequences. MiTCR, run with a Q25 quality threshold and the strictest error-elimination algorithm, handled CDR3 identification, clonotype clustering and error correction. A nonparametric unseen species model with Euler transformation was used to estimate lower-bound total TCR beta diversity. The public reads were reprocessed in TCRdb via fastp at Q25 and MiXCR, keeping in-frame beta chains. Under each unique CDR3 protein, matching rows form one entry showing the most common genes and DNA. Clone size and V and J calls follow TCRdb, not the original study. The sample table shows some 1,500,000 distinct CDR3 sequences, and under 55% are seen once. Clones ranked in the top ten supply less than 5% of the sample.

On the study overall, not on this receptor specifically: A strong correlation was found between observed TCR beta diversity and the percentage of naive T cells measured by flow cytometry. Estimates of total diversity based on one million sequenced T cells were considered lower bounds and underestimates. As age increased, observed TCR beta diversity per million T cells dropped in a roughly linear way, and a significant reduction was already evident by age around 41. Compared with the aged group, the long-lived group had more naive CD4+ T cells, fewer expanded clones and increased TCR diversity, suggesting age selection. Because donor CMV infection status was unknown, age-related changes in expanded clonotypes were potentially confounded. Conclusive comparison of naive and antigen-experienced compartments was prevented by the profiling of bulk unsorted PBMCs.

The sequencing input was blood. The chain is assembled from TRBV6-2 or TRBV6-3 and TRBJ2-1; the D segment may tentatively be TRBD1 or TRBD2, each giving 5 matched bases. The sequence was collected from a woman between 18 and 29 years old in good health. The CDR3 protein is CASLLGPPSSYNEQFF. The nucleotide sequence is TGTGCCAGCCTTCTGGGACCGCCGAGCTCCTACAATGAGCAGTTCTTC.